What follows describes a single TCR beta chain. This clone has just one count. This receptor's antigen is unknown. Base-call qualities are not available, and no considerably larger clone is one nucleotide away. Donors were healthy HIV-negative adults with no recently reported acute infections or vaccinations. Only Caucasian adults living in Nashville, Tennessee, USA were represented among the donors. CD4+ T cells were enriched by magnetic negative selection, after which naive cells were positively selected on CD45RA and the negative fraction was taken as the memory subset. After blood collection by leukapheresis, PBMCs were isolated using Ficoll-Histopaque density gradient centrifugation and then cryopreserved in the vapor phase of liquid nitrogen. Analytical flow cytometry was used to check the purity and quantity of every magnetically sorted T cell population. From each sorted fraction, genomic DNA was isolated and quantified by UV absorbance on a Nanodrop 2000c.

This record comes from a study of shared clonotypes between healthy human individuals (dated by TCRdb to the early 2020s). For the wider study: The cohort included three men and two women between 18 and 49 years of age. The study deeply sequenced blood TCR repertoires of about five healthy adults to estimate repertoire size and the extent of clonotype sharing between individuals. Each donor's leukapheresis produced roughly between roughly 0.9 and 8.9 billion PBMCs. To increase sequencing depth and limit assay-specific biases, different laboratories used diverse techniques to prepare libraries and sequence TCR repertoires. Per donor, three plates each were used for CD4 naive and CD4 memory, two for CD8 naive, and one for CD8 memory. The paper as a whole reports these results and caveats: Even with the large sequencing depth, rarefaction of the sorted-subset datasets indicated that sequencing was incomplete. Sharing across a few donors was observed for about 5% of naive CD4, over 3% of naive CD8, 2.3% of memory CD4, and roughly 0.43% of memory CD8 clonotypes. Compared with non-shared clonotypes, the clonotypes found in all four sorted-subset donors had higher generation probabilities. Pairwise subsampling led to the expectation that sequencing depth would affect the degree of clonotype sharing among donors. Larger estimated clonotype richness was generally found for naive subsets than for memory subsets. Sampling was limited to blood, and TCR repertoires in tissue likely differ from TCR repertoires in blood. Because the study included a small number of donors, the genetic and exposure-history diversity represented was limited.

Using the deep immunoSEQ assay, TCR CDR3 regions were amplified from genomic DNA by multiplex PCR. Extracted genomic DNA from each cell subset was spread evenly across all wells of several immunoSEQ 96-well plates, with each plate serving as a replicate. For sorted subsets, about 200 ng genomic DNA, equal to 30,000 or so T cell genomes, was loaded into each replicate PCR. Purified libraries were measured with a Qubit 3.0 fluorometer, size-checked on a Bioanalyzer 2100, and measured again with the KAPA Library Quantification kit. Each immunoSEQ 96-well plate was sequenced on its own single-read 150-cycle Illumina NextSeq 550 flow cell. Regarding the original processing steps: Because only junctional sequences without quality scores were contained in the immunoSEQ output, filtering matching that applied to full-length reads could not be performed. To assign V/J genes and CDR3, sequences were annotated against IMGT germline references using PyIR, a Python wrapper for IgBLAST v1.9. Reads were removed for weak V/J assignments (E-value above 1e-6), missing CDR3, stop codons, out-of-frame junctions, or ambiguous translated residues. V3J clonotypes were defined by identical inferred V gene, J gene, and CDR3 amino acid sequence. Percentage overlap between repertoires was calculated by dividing the number of shared unique clonotypes by the size of the smaller repertoire. RTK rarefaction, the Chao1 estimator, and Recon v2.1 estimates of unobserved clonotypes were used to assess repertoire richness. OLGA was used to compute generation probabilities for all TCRbeta clonotypes that the gDNA method yielded from a few donors. TCRdb provides this immuneACCESS table in a form limited to in-frame rearrangements. Some clones are lacking; in checked studies, under half of them reflect an unresolved V gene, and why the rest are absent is not known. From that table come the V and J calls and clone size; the DNA was used to work out D and trimming. The sample includes 2 million to 2.5 million clones, with about nine tenths observed a single time. About 0.41% of the sample comes from the top ten.

V is cut back by 0 bases and J by 3 bases, with 4 bases in the junction unmatched. From cysteine to phenylalanine, the CDR3 is 16 amino acids long. The entry retains the CDR3 DNA only, 48 bases that are in frame from base 1. CDR1 and CDR2, per the germline V gene, are MNHNS and SASEGT. This clonotype was obtained from a man between 18 and 35 years old in good health. Some clones in this sample may be carry-over from other donors' samples. The chain uses TRBV6-1 and TRBJ2-2, with 7 central nucleotides matching TRBD2. Input material: naive CD4+ T cells from PBMCs. This specimen's cell subset or site label, per the study, means: CD45RA+ positively selected. The CDR3 reads CASSEATGGDTGELFF. The nucleotide sequence reads TGTGCCAGCAGTGAAGCCACGGGAGGTGACACCGGGGAGCTGTTTTTT.